This is a list of T cell receptor beta chains from one sample in a study of OX40 agonist ivuxolimab in advanced cancers. Profiling relied on immunoSEQ multiplex PCR, and the TCRdb table lists in-frame clones only, not all of them. The table records 50,000 to 70,000 clones, approximately 85% of them present only once. The sample consisted of CD4+ or CD8+ T cells sorted from blood, taken in a trial of the OX40 agonist ivuxolimab. These receptors were collected from an adult with an advanced solid tumor such as melanoma, head and neck, liver or kidney cancer. The CDR3 runs from the conserved cysteine through the conserved F or W. A D gene is named only where the DNA matches it firmly. Rows give clone size only sometimes, using once, few, many, or a class for an expanded clone.

abundance: .; v_gene: TRBV28; j_gene: TRBJ2-5; d_gene: .; CDR3nt: TGTGCCAGCAGTTTTTGGGGAGAGACCCAGTACTTC; CDR3aa: CASSFWGETQYF
abundance: .; v_gene: TRBV21-1; j_gene: TRBJ1-4; d_gene: .; CDR3nt: TGTGCCAGCAGCCCACGACAGGGGAATGAAAAACTGTTTTTT; CDR3aa: CASSPRQGNEKLFF
abundance: .; v_gene: TRBV7-9; j_gene: TRBJ2-5; d_gene: TRBD1; CDR3nt: TGTGCCAGCAGCCCCGTCAGGCAGGGGGCTTGGGAGACCCAGTACTTC; CDR3aa: CASSPVRQGAWETQYF
abundance: .; v_gene: TRBV6-1; j_gene: TRBJ1-5; d_gene: .; CDR3nt: TGTGCCAGCAGTGCAAGCAATCAGCCCCAGCATTTT; CDR3aa: CASSASNQPQHF
abundance: .; v_gene: TRBV7-9; j_gene: TRBJ1-2; d_gene: .; CDR3nt: TGTGCCAGCAGCTCCCAAACACCAACCCACAGGAGGGCCTATGGCTACACCTTC; CDR3aa: CASSSQTPTHRRAYGYTF
abundance: .; v_gene: TRBV6-1; j_gene: TRBJ1-2; d_gene: .; CDR3nt: TGTGCCAGCAGTGAAGGGGCGGGCTATGGCTACACCTTC; CDR3aa: CASSEGAGYGYTF
abundance: .; v_gene: TRBV6-6; j_gene: TRBJ1-2; d_gene: .; CDR3nt: TGTGCCACTTTTTATGGCTACACCTTC; CDR3aa: CATFYGYTF
abundance: .; v_gene: TRBV19; j_gene: TRBJ1-5; d_gene: TRBD1; CDR3nt: TGTGCCAGTAGTGTGGACAGGGGGCGGCATCAGCCCCAGCATTTT; CDR3aa: CASSVDRGRHQPQHF
abundance: .; v_gene: TRBV9; j_gene: TRBJ1-1; d_gene: TRBD1; CDR3nt: TGTGCCAGCAGCGTAGGACTACAGGGGCTGAACACTGAAGCTTTCTTT; CDR3aa: CASSVGLQGLNTEAFF
abundance: .; v_gene: TRBV11-3; j_gene: TRBJ2-3; d_gene: .; CDR3nt: TGTGCCAGCAGCCCCCCCAGAGAGGCAGATACGCAGTATTTT; CDR3aa: CASSPPREADTQYF
abundance: .; v_gene: TRBV6-1; j_gene: TRBJ1-5; d_gene: TRBD1; CDR3nt: TGTGCCAGCAGATTAGACAGGGTCGGCAATCAGCCCCAGCATTTT; CDR3aa: CASRLDRVGNQPQHF
abundance: .; v_gene: TRBV4-1; j_gene: TRBJ1-1; d_gene: .; CDR3nt: TGCGCCAGCAGCCAAGAGACCCGGCTCTCCGATCTAGGAGCTTTCTTT; CDR3aa: CASSQETRLSDLGAFF
abundance: .; v_gene: TRBV19; j_gene: TRBJ2-4; d_gene: .; CDR3nt: TGTGCCAGTAGTGGATCCCCAAACATTCAGTACTTC; CDR3aa: CASSGSPNIQYF
abundance: once; v_gene: TRBV21-1; j_gene: TRBJ1-5; d_gene: .; CDR3nt: TGTGCCAGCAGCAAACGTAGGGGCGAAGATCAGCCCCAGCATTTT; CDR3aa: CASSKRRGEDQPQHF
abundance: few; v_gene: TRBV5-6; j_gene: TRBJ1-1; d_gene: .; CDR3nt: TGTGCCAGCAGCTTGGTTCTCGGGGGAGGGACTGAAGCTTTCTTT; CDR3aa: CASSLVLGGGTEAFF
abundance: .; v_gene: TRBV28; j_gene: TRBJ2-7; d_gene: TRBD1; CDR3nt: TGTGCCAGCAGTTTACGGGACAGGGGTAGGTACGAGCAGTACTTC; CDR3aa: CASSLRDRGRYEQYF
abundance: .; v_gene: TRBV5-1; j_gene: TRBJ1-2; d_gene: TRBD1; CDR3nt: TGCGCCAGCAGCCTTGGACAGGGGGATGGCTACACCTTC; CDR3aa: CASSLGQGDGYTF
abundance: once; v_gene: TRBV30; j_gene: TRBJ1-1; d_gene: .; CDR3nt: TGTGCCTGGAGTATGACGGGGACTGAAGCTTTCTTT; CDR3aa: CAWSMTGTEAFF
abundance: .; v_gene: TRBV28; j_gene: TRBJ2-1; d_gene: .; CDR3nt: TGTGCCATCGAGAAAGGGACGACCTACAATGAGCAGTTCTTC; CDR3aa: CAIEKGTTYNEQFF
abundance: .; v_gene: TRBV11-2; j_gene: TRBJ2-1; d_gene: TRBD1; CDR3nt: TGTGCCAGCAGCCTCGGGACAGGGGGCTACAATGAGCAGTTCTTC; CDR3aa: CASSLGTGGYNEQFF
abundance: .; v_gene: TRBV4-1; j_gene: TRBJ2-2; d_gene: .; CDR3nt: TGCGCCAGCAGCCAAGTGGCAGGGCTTCGGCGGGAGCTGTTTTTT; CDR3aa: CASSQVAGLRRELFF
abundance: .; v_gene: TRBV27; j_gene: TRBJ1-2; d_gene: .; CDR3nt: TGTGCCAGTACCTGGGGTCTCACCTTC; CDR3aa: CASTWGLTF
abundance: .; v_gene: TRBV6-5; j_gene: TRBJ1-4; d_gene: TRBD1; CDR3nt: TGTGCCAGCAGCCTCGGACAGGGTTATGAAAAACTGTTTTTT; CDR3aa: CASSLGQGYEKLFF
abundance: .; v_gene: TRBV28; j_gene: TRBJ2-3; d_gene: .; CDR3nt: TGTGCCAGCAGCCTTCTGGGGGCTCGGACAGATACGCAGTATTTT; CDR3aa: CASSLLGARTDTQYF
abundance: .; v_gene: TRBV19; j_gene: TRBJ2-7; d_gene: .; CDR3nt: TGTGCCAGTAGTTGGGGGGTCTCCTACGAGCAGTACTTC; CDR3aa: CASSWGVSYEQYF
abundance: .; v_gene: TRBV5-6; j_gene: TRBJ2-1; d_gene: .; CDR3nt: TGTGCCCCCAGCCGAAGGGGGGGTGACTACAATGAGCAGTTCTTC; CDR3aa: CAPSRRGGDYNEQFF
abundance: .; v_gene: TRBV4-1; j_gene: TRBJ1-5; d_gene: TRBD1; CDR3nt: TGCGCCAGCAGCCAACCTTGGGACAGCAATAGCAATCAGCCCCAGCATTTT; CDR3aa: CASSQPWDSNSNQPQHF
abundance: .; v_gene: TRBV15; j_gene: TRBJ2-3; d_gene: TRBD2; CDR3nt: TGTGCCACCAGCAGGGTACTAGCGGGGGAAGCGGATGATACGCAGTATTTT; CDR3aa: CATSRVLAGEADDTQYF
abundance: .; v_gene: TRBV28; j_gene: TRBJ2-1; d_gene: .; CDR3nt: TGTGCCAGCAGTTTTTTGATAGCGGCTGGGAATGAGCAGTTCTTC; CDR3aa: CASSFLIAAGNEQFF
abundance: .; v_gene: TRBV7-9; j_gene: TRBJ2-7; d_gene: TRBD2; CDR3nt: TGTGCCAGCAGCTCTCCGACTAGCGGGAATTACGAGCAGTACTTC; CDR3aa: CASSSPTSGNYEQYF
abundance: .; v_gene: TRBV7-9; j_gene: TRBJ1-1; d_gene: TRBD1; CDR3nt: TGTGCCAGCAGCCCGTACAGGGGAATCGACACTGAAGCTTTCTTT; CDR3aa: CASSPYRGIDTEAFF